This T cell receptor beta chain was obtained from a study of blood T cell repertoires in COVID-19. Study-wide background: PBMCs, B-cell-depleted T cells, or T cells were the source of the cDNA or gDNA that made up the material.

Germline V gene lookup returns CDR1 SEHNR and CDR2 FQNEAQ (reference sequence). Trimming took 6 bases from V and 4 from J, leaving 12 bases between them. CDR3 length: 13 residues. The assay was immunoSEQ multiplex PCR, and TCRdb's table has in-frame clones only and misses some. The table lists 160,000 or so clones, about 90% of them singletons. Material: PBMCs or T cells enriched from blood (not recorded which). The rearrangement uses TRBV7-9 and TRBJ1-2; tentative D call: TRBD1 (5 bases). This clonotype was obtained from a human donor with acute COVID-19. The donor label of this sample is uncertain. CDR3 loop: CASSSGSLYGYTF. CDR3 nucleotides: TGTGCCAGCAGTTCAGGGTCCCTCTATGGCTACACCTTC. The full variable domain, its missing parts supplied by reference TRBV7-9 and TRBJ1-2, is DTGVSQNPRHKITKRGQNVTFRCDPISEHNRLYWYRQTLGQGPEFLTYFQNEAQLEKSRLLSDRFSAERPKGSFSTLEIQRTEQGDSAMYLCASSSGSLYGYTFGSGTRLTVV.